Listed here are 8 T cell receptor beta chains from one sample, sequenced in a study of Graves' ophthalmopathy and Graves' hyperthyroidism. Amplification targeted the TCR beta CDR3 regions, with RNA transcripts as the source material. HTBI-primed RT-PCR formed the first round, and a multiplex PCR formed the second. From the multiplex PCR reads, TCRdb called clonotypes with MiXCR, one entry per CDR3 protein. The data show about 400,000 distinct CDR3 sequences, with around 17% seen just once and 1.6% held by the top ten. Sequenced material: peripheral blood. Receptors originate from a woman aged 18 to 35 with Graves' ophthalmopathy.

This clonotype was seen many times. The chain joins TRBV11-2 to TRBJ2-7, with TRBD1 matching 10 bases. V gave up 5 bases and J gave up 2 bases; unmatched junction bases: 6. Germline V gene sequence: CDR1 SGHAT, CDR2 FQNNGV. The CDR3 has 15 residues. DNA of the CDR3: TGTGCCAGCAGCCGACCGGGACAGGGGACCTACGAGCAGTACTTC. Amino acid sequence: CASSRPGQGTYEQYF.

This clonotype has a count of ten or more. The chain recombines TRBV12-3 or TRBV12-4 with TRBJ2-7; possible D gene TRBD1, 6 bases. CDR3 length equals 12 residues. V lost 3 bases to trimming and J lost 6 bases, with 9 bases between them. As DNA, the CDR3 is TGTGCCAGCAGTTTTACAGGGATCGAGCAGTACTTC. As protein: CASSFTGIEQYF.

This clonotype was seen repeatedly, ten times or more. V and J are TRBV6-5 and TRBJ1-1; D not resolved. The germline V gene encodes CDR1 MNHEY and CDR2 SVGAGI. The CDR3 runs 13 residues. V dropped 2 bases and J dropped 0 bases, with 4 bases sitting between them. The CDR3 spells CASSYALNTEAFF. CDR3 DNA sequence: TGTGCCAGCAGTTACGCCCTGAACACTGAAGCTTTCTTT.

This sequence joins TRBV24-1 and TRBJ2-7; the D gene is possibly TRBD1 (5 bases). The V and J ends lost 4 bases and 5 bases respectively, with 11 bases between them. The germline V gene has CDR1 KGHDR and CDR2 SFDVKD. The CDR3 has 13 amino acids. CDR3 loop: CATSEDNSNEQYF. CDR3 DNA: TGTGCCACCAGTGAGGACAATAGCAACGAGCAGTACTTC.

This clonotype was found many times. This rearrangement joins TRBV7-2 to TRBJ2-2, with D perhaps TRBD2 (5 bases). CDR3 size: 15 residues. Germline V gives CDR1 SGHTA, CDR2 FQGNSA. The ends were cut back, 2 bases at V and 5 bases at J, with 12 bases in the middle. The CDR3, as DNA: TGTGCCAGCAGCTTAAGAGGAGGCCGGACCGGGGAGCTGTTTTTT. It codes for CASSLRGGRTGELFF.

This clonotype was found many times. Being one base from a much bigger clone, this may be a read error. This sequence joins TRBV12-3 or TRBV12-4 and TRBJ2-2; TRBD1 matches 7 bases. V lost 11 bases to trimming and J lost 4 bases; unmatched junction nucleotides: 7. CDR3 length: 13 amino acids. This CDR3 reads CALPGTATGELFF. The CDR3 bases are TGTGCCTTACCTGGGACAGCCACCGGGGAGCTGTTTTTT.

At least ten counts were recorded for this clonotype. V is TRBV11-2 and J is TRBJ2-6, with D maybe TRBD1 (5 bases). The CDR3 loop spans 19 amino acids. From germline, CDR1 is SGHAT and CDR2 FQNNGV. The V end lost 5 bases, the J end lost 0 bases, and 20 bases lay between the germline ends. The CDR3 is CASSLRSVTGVSGANVLTF. Here the CDR3 DNA reads TGTGCCAGCAGCCTTCGATCAGTTACAGGAGTCTCTGGGGCCAACGTCCTGACTTTC.

This clonotype was seen repeatedly, ten times or more. The rearrangement links TRBV27 to TRBJ2-7; 9 positions match TRBD2. Trimming at V came to 0 bases and at J to 2 bases, leaving 5 bases not matched to a gene. CDR1 and CDR2 (germline): MNHEY, SMNVEV (reference sequence). The CDR3 totals 16 residues. This chain's CDR3 is CASSLSLAGTTYEQYF. The CDR3 region has the DNA TGTGCCAGCAGTTTATCCCTAGCGGGGACGACCTACGAGCAGTACTTC.